A single sample is the source of the 30 T cell receptor beta chains below, sequenced in a study of T cells in women clearing cervical HPV infection. Repertoires were generated with immunoSEQ multiplex PCR, while TCRdb's copy carries only in-frame clones and drops some. This sample carries tens of thousands of clones, with 3.1% going to the ten biggest clones. The sequenced material came from blood buffy coat. The receptors were sampled from a woman aged 18 to 75 with a cervical HPV16 infection that either progressed to CIN3+ or cleared (not recorded which).

The CDR3: CASSFFDRSSYDYTF. Incomplete CDR3 DNA: TGTGCCAGCAGCTTCTTTGACAGGAGCTCCTACGAC. The chain is built from TRBV7-9 and TRBJ1-2; possible D gene TRBD1, 6 bases. Read coverage stops 3 residues before the CDR3 terminus; the germline J gene supplies the remainder. CDR3 length: 15 amino acids. Per germline, CDR1 SEHNR and CDR2 FQNEAQ (reference sequence).

For this clone: The read terminates 3 residues ahead of where the CDR3 ends, so the germline J gene completes it. The chain uses TRBV7-2 and TRBJ1-2; no reliable D call. Germline-derived CDR1 and CDR2 are SGHTA and FQGNSA. The CDR3 has 14 residues. Partial CDR3 DNA: TGTGCCAGCAGCTTAGGACTAGGGTACAATGAC. Encoded protein: CASSLGLGYND. The CDR3, in full, reads CASSLGLGYNDYTF.

Concerning this clone itself: From the germline J gene comes the end of the CDR3, since the read stops 3 residues before it. This sequence joins TRBV7-9 and TRBJ1-4; TRBD1 aligns across 9 bases. The CDR3 is made up of 14 amino acids. The germline gives CDR1 SEHNR, CDR2 FQNEAQ (reference sequence). J lost 6 bases, V lost 3 bases, and 2 bases had no gene match. CDR3 residues: CASSLDRGYEKLFF. Incomplete CDR3 DNA: TGTGCCAGCAGCTTGGACAGGGGCTATGAAAAA.

As regards this clone: At one of its ends the junction is not consistent with the germline gene, which may arise from a read error. The read is 3 residues too short to cover the CDR3 end, so that end is filled in from the germline J gene. The sample carries other DNA sequences with the same CDR3. J is TRBJ1-3 and V is TRBV18; possibly TRBD1 for D (5 bases). This CDR3 spans 13 amino acids. CDR1 is KGHSH and CDR2 is LQKENI in the germline V gene. CDR3 sequence: CASSPRKGYTIYF. CDR3 DNA (partial): TGTGCCAGCTCACCTCGTAAGGGGTACACA.

Remarks on this clone: The read terminates 3 residues before the CDR3 end, so the remaining end is supplied by the germline J gene. The chain is built from TRBV19 and TRBJ1-4; a possible D gene is TRBD1 (5 bases). The germline gives CDR1 LNHDA, CDR2 SQIVND (reference sequence). CDR3 length: 14 residues. The CDR3 sequence is CASSIRGVGSPLFF. The sequenced part of the CDR3 DNA is TGTGCCAGTAGTATCCGGGGGGTCGGGTCACCA.

With regard to this clone: Sequencing ends 3 residues short of the CDR3 end; the germline J gene provides the rest. The rearrangement joins TRBV20-1 to TRBJ1-1; no firm D call. Germline V gene lookup returns CDR1 DFQATT and CDR2 SNEGSKA (reference sequence). Trimming removed 5 bases from V and 1 base from J, with 11 bases in between. This CDR3 has 13 residues. The CDR3 spells CSALVPGNTEAFF. The CDR3 bases that were read are TGCAGTGCTCTGGTTCCGGGGAACACTGAA.

Comment on this clone: The read comes to an end 3 residues before the CDR3 does, leaving the germline J gene to fill in the end. The J gene is TRBJ2-1, the V gene TRBV2, with 8 bases aligning to TRBD1. Per the germline V gene, CDR1 is SNHLY and CDR2 is FYNNEI. The CDR3 length is 13 residues. J gave up 4 bases and V 9 bases, and 5 bases lay outside the gene matches. The CDR3 reads CASRQGLYNEQFF. Partial CDR3 DNA: TGTGCCAGTAGACAGGGGTTGTACAATGAG.

As concerns this clone: From the germline J gene comes the end of the CDR3, since the read stops 3 residues before it. V usage is TRBV2 and J usage is TRBJ2-3, with D possibly TRBD2 on 5 matching bases. CDR3 length: 14 amino acids. The germline V gene has CDR1 SNHLY and CDR2 FYNNEI. This CDR3 reads CASSPMAIGETQYF. The CDR3 DNA, read in part, is TGTGCCAGCAGTCCTATGGCCATCGGGGAGACG.

On this clone: The read halts 3 residues ahead of the CDR3 end, with the missing end drawn from the germline J gene. The V and J genes are TRBV7-6 and TRBJ2-5; 11 bases align to TRBD2. The germline gives CDR1 SGHVS, CDR2 FNYEAQ. V gave up 1 base and J gave up 5 bases; unmatched junction bases: 9. The CDR3 loop spans 17 amino acids. The CDR3 is CASSLGVIAGGSETQYF. The part of the CDR3 DNA that was read is TGTGCCAGCAGCTTAGGTGTTATAGCGGGGGGGTCGGAGACC. Looking up the rest from reference TRBV7-6 and TRBJ2-5 gives the full variable domain: GAGVSQSPRYKVTKRGQDVALRCDPISGHVSLYWYRQALGQGPEFLTYFNYEAQQDKSGLPNDRFSAERPEGSISTLTIQRTEQRDSAMYRCASSLGVIAGGSETQYFGPGTRLLVL.

To note about this clone: The CDR3 goes on 3 residues after the read ends, and that part is filled in from the germline J gene. This chain connects TRBV7-3 to TRBJ2-3; possible D gene TRBD1, 6 bases. V was cut by 2 bases and J by 3 bases, with 12 bases left in between. There are 15 residues in the CDR3. Germline CDR1 SGHTA, CDR2 FQGTGA. The CDR3 here is CASSLWQGRTDTQYF. CDR3 DNA, as far as it was read: TGTGCCAGCAGCTTATGGCAGGGGAGAACAGATACG.

About this clone itself: Read sequence stops 3 residues before the CDR3 end, and the germline J gene provides the missing end. V is TRBV19 and J is TRBJ2-3, with 8 bases aligning to TRBD1. Germline V gene data show CDR1 as LNHDA and CDR2 as SQIVND (reference sequence). The CDR3 runs 16 residues. The CDR3 bases that were read are TGTGCCAGTAGATCAGGGGGCTGGGGATTCAATCAGCCG. Amino acids: CASRSGGWGFNQP. The complete CDR3 protein is CASRSGGWGFNQPQYF.

On this clone itself: The read ends 3 residues before the CDR3 terminus; that terminus is restored from the germline J gene. The chain combines TRBV18 with TRBJ1-1; TRBD1 aligns across 9 bases. Germline V lookup: CDR1 KGHSH, CDR2 LQKENI. The J segment lost 0 bases and the V segment lost 6 bases, leaving 8 bases of the junction unmatched. The CDR3 is made up of 16 amino acids. CDR3 DNA, as far as it was read: TGTGCCAGCTCCCTAGGGACAGGGACCATGAACACTGAA. Protein: CASSLGTGTMNTE. The entire CDR3 reads CASSLGTGTMNTEAFF.

Turning to this clone: The CDR3 end lies 3 residues beyond the end of the read and is filled in from the germline J gene. The chain recombines TRBV5-1 with TRBJ1-4, with D possibly TRBD1 on 5 matching bases. Looked up from germline, CDR1 is SGHRS and CDR2 is YFSETQ. The CDR3 has 17 amino acids. This CDR3 is CASSLGQSLSYNSPLFF. The CDR3 DNA, read in part, is TGCGCCAGCAGCTTGGGACAGAGCCTCTCCTATAATTCACCA.

About this clone: The read finishes 3 residues shy of the CDR3 end, and the germline J gene is used to complete it. The V gene is TRBV20-1, the J gene TRBJ1-1; unclear D gene. The CDR3 runs 11 residues. Germline V CDR1 and CDR2: DFQATT, SNEGSKA (reference sequence). The germline V and J ends were trimmed by 6 bases and 2 bases, with 7 bases remaining between them. The sequenced part of the CDR3 DNA is TGCAGTGCACTAATTAACACTGAA. Translation gives CSALINTE. The full-length CDR3 reads as CSALINTEAFF.

Concerning this clone itself: The read gets to within 3 residues of the CDR3 end, and the germline J gene fills in the rest. The chain couples TRBV20-1 to TRBJ1-1; a possible D gene is TRBD1 (5 bases). Deletions cut 1 base from V and 0 bases from J, with 12 bases between. CDR3 length: 15 amino acids. From germline, CDR1 is DFQATT and CDR2 SNEGSKA (reference sequence). Partial CDR3 DNA: TGCAGTGCTAGAGGGGGCCGGGAAATGAACACTGAA. Translated, it gives CSARGGREMNTE. The whole CDR3 sequence reads CSARGGREMNTEAFF.

A note on this clone: The read stops 3 residues short of the end of the CDR3; the missing end is completed from the germline J gene. The chain links TRBV6-1 to TRBJ2-2; D not resolved. The CDR3 extends over 13 amino acids. Trimming left V 3 bases short and J 1 base short, with 3 bases between. Germline V lookup: CDR1 MNHNS, CDR2 SASEGT. The part of the CDR3 DNA that was read is TGTGCCAGCAGTGACGGGAACACCGGGGAG. Amino acids: CASSDGNTGE. The entire CDR3 protein is CASSDGNTGELFF.

Turning to this clone: The read gets to within 3 residues of the CDR3 end, and the germline J gene fills in the rest. The gene calls are TRBV29-1 and TRBJ1-1; D is unresolved. This CDR3 has 11 amino acids. Germline assignment: CDR1 SQVTM and CDR2 ANQGSEA. V gave up 6 bases and J gave up 6 bases, with 11 bases separating them. CDR3 in amino acids: CSVAGSAEAFF. CDR3 DNA, as far as it was read: TGCAGCGTGGCGGGGTCCGCTGAA.

Concerning this clone itself: Germline and junction disagree at one end, which may indicate a read error. This specimen includes other DNA sequences encoding the same CDR3. The CDR3 reads CASSPRQIDGNTIYF. The CDR3 bases that were read are TGTGCCAGCTCACCCCGACAGATAGACGGAAACACG. This chain links TRBV18 with TRBJ1-3; D possibly corresponds to TRBD1 (5 bases). The read finishes 3 residues shy of the CDR3 end, and the germline J gene is used to complete it. CDR3 length: 15 amino acids. CDR1 KGHSH and CDR2 LQKENI come from the germline V gene.

Comment on this clone: The sequenced fragment ends 3 residues before the CDR3 boundary, so the rest is inferred from the germline J gene. The rearrangement links TRBV19 to TRBJ1-1, with D possibly TRBD1 on 6 matching bases. V was cut by 4 bases and J by 4 bases, with 13 bases left in between. The CDR3 spans 14 residues. From germline, CDR1 is LNHDA and CDR2 SQIVND (reference sequence). The sequenced part of the CDR3 DNA is TGTGCCAGTAGTACTACAGGGTGGGGCACTGAA. Residues: CASSTTGWGTE. The full CDR3 protein is CASSTTGWGTEAFF.

Worth noting for this clone: The read halts 3 residues ahead of the CDR3 end, with the missing end drawn from the germline J gene. The chain joins TRBV20-1 to TRBJ1-5, with D possibly being TRBD1 (6 bases). Trimming took off 5 bases at V and 2 bases at J, with 22 bases between the two ends. The CDR3 has 17 amino acids. CDR1 is DFQATT, CDR2 SNEGSKA, per germline (reference sequence). CDR3 DNA (partial): TGCAGTGCTGGAGGGGGGCGGTCTGACGGGGGCAATCAGCCC. This codes for CSAGGGRSDGGNQP. The entire CDR3 is CSAGGGRSDGGNQPQHF.

Regarding this clone: The read comes to an end 3 residues before the CDR3 does, leaving the germline J gene to fill in the end. The chain employs TRBV30 and TRBJ2-5; D ambiguous. Germline CDR1 GTSNPN, CDR2 SVGIG (reference sequence). Deletions cut 0 bases from V and 3 bases from J, with 8 bases between. The CDR3 consists of 13 residues. The CDR3 sequence: CAWSVVREETQYF. The CDR3 DNA, read in part, is TGTGCCTGGAGTGTAGTCAGAGAAGAGACC.

Comments on this clone: The read falls 3 residues short of the CDR3 end, and the missing part is taken from the germline J gene. This sequence joins TRBV11-3 and TRBJ2-5; no firm D call. The CDR3 has 15 amino acids. Germline V gene lookup returns CDR1 SGHNT and CDR2 YENEEA. V lost 5 bases to trimming and J lost 4 bases, with 17 bases between them. The sequenced CDR3 bases are TGTGCCAGCAGCCCCGGTGCCAACTTCGGAGAGACC. Its protein is CASSPGANFGET. The full CDR3 sequence reads CASSPGANFGETQYF.

Comment on this clone: The read halts 3 residues ahead of the CDR3 end, with the missing end drawn from the germline J gene. V and J are TRBV23-1 and TRBJ1-2; 9 nucleotides align to TRBD1. TRBV23-1 is an ORF for which the function is uncertain. The CDR3 consists of 15 residues. The covered CDR3 bases are TGCGCCAGCAGGCAAAACCGGGACAGGGAATACGAC. Translating gives CASRQNRDREYD. The full CDR3 is CASRQNRDREYDYTF.

On this clone: The read finishes 3 residues shy of the CDR3 end, and the germline J gene is used to complete it. V usage is TRBV19 and J usage is TRBJ2-2, with 7 bases lining up with TRBD1. Looked up from germline, CDR1 is LNHDA and CDR2 is SQIVND (reference sequence). CDR3 length: 14 residues. Incomplete CDR3 DNA: TGTGCCAGTCAGACCGGGACAGTCAATGAAAAG. This sequence encodes CASQTGTVNEK. The full CDR3 protein reads CASQTGTVNEKLFF.

In the case of this clone: The sequenced fragment ends 3 residues before the CDR3 boundary, so the rest is inferred from the germline J gene. V gene TRBV6-2 or TRBV6-3 combines with J gene TRBJ2-3; no clear D. The germline gives CDR1 MNHEY, CDR2 SVGEGT. The CDR3 spans 11 residues. CDR3 amino acids: CASSTFETQYF. The sequenced part of the CDR3 DNA is TGTGCCAGCTCAACTTTCGAGACG.

A remark on this clone: The observed sequence ends 3 residues before the CDR3 terminus, with the missing tail filled in from the germline J gene. This sequence joins TRBV7-8 and TRBJ1-2, with 7 bases aligning to TRBD1. Germline CDR1 reads SGHVS; CDR2 reads FQNEAQ. CDR3 length: 17 amino acids. CDR3 sequence reads: CASSRQRTSGGTDTYTF. Incomplete CDR3 DNA: TGTGCCAGCAGCAGGCAGCGGACTAGCGGGGGGACAGATACC.

With respect to this clone: The CDR3 goes on 3 residues after the read ends, and that part is filled in from the germline J gene. The chain uses TRBV19 and TRBJ1-2; 9 nucleotides agree with TRBD1. The trim removed 4 bases at V and 1 base at J, leaving 1 base unmatched. CDR3 length equals 14 residues. Germline V gene data show CDR1 as LNHDA and CDR2 as SQIVND (reference sequence). The CDR3 DNA, read in part, is TGTGCCAGTAGTAAGGGACAGGGTAACTATGGC. Amino acids: CASSKGQGNYG. The entire CDR3 protein is CASSKGQGNYGYTF. The full variable domain, rest sourced from reference TRBV19 and TRBJ1-2, is DGGITQSPKYLFRKEGQNVTLSCEQNLNHDAMYWYRQDPGQGLRLIYYSQIVNDFQKGDIAEGYSVSREKKESFPLTVTSAQKNPTAFYLCASSKGQGNYGYTFGSGTRLTVV.

Worth noting for this clone: The observed sequence ends 3 residues before the CDR3 terminus, with the missing tail filled in from the germline J gene. J is TRBJ2-4 and V is TRBV6-2 or TRBV6-3; no reliable D call. In germline, CDR1 is MNHEY, CDR2 SVGEGT. This CDR3 contains 12 residues. CDR3 DNA (partial): TGTGCCAGCAGCCCTACAGCTTATGGT. Translated, it gives CASSPTAYG. The entire CDR3 protein reads CASSPTAYGQYF.

On this clone: The read comes to an end 3 residues before the CDR3 does, leaving the germline J gene to fill in the end. The chain has TRBV5-5 and TRBJ1-1; D perhaps matches TRBD1 (6 bases). This CDR3 spans 13 amino acids. Germline V gene data show CDR1 as SGHKS and CDR2 as YYEKEE (reference sequence). The V end was cut by 5 bases, the J end by 3 bases, with 11 bases between. The part of the CDR3 DNA that was read is TGTGCCAGCAGTCCCAGGGGTTACACTGAA. This sequence encodes CASSPRGYTE. The CDR3 as a whole reads CASSPRGYTEAFF.

With regard to this clone: The read comes to an end 3 residues before the CDR3 does, leaving the germline J gene to fill in the end. The rearrangement joins TRBV7-2 to TRBJ1-1, with D maybe TRBD1 (6 bases). This CDR3 is built from 13 residues. Germline loops: CDR1 SGHTA, CDR2 FQGNSA. V was shortened by 1 base and J by 4 bases, with 7 bases between the two germline ends. The sequenced CDR3 bases are TGTGCCAGCAGCTTAGACAGGGTCACTGAA. It translates to CASSLDRVTE. The complete CDR3 protein is CASSLDRVTEAFF.